Presented here are 20 T cell receptor beta chains from one specimen sequenced in a study of sequential checkpoint blockade in melanoma. Only in-frame clones appear in the TCRdb table, and some are missing; sequencing was by immunoSEQ multiplex PCR. The sample lists around 20,000 clones, around 82% seen once, with about 9.9% in the top ten. Treatment specified: randomized to nivolumab then ipilimumab (arm A) or the reverse (arm B). Sequenced material: CD8+ T cells sorted from blood (inferred from file names), taken from a patient given nivolumab and ipilimumab in sequence. The receptors were gathered from a human donor with melanoma.

The chain employs TRBV6-5 and TRBJ2-1; 13 bases match TRBD2. The CDR3 runs 13 residues. The V and J ends lost 10 bases and 9 bases, in that order; junction bases with no gene match: 6. Per the germline V gene, CDR1 is MNHEY and CDR2 is SVGAGI. CDR3 protein: CATRTSGRGEQFF. DNA of the CDR3: TGTGCCACCCGGACTAGCGGGAGAGGTGAGCAGTTCTTC.

The rearrangement links TRBV2 to TRBJ1-5; D not resolved. V was trimmed by 7 bases and J by 0 bases, leaving 16 bases between them. The CDR3 is 16 residues long. Germline V lookup: CDR1 SNHLY, CDR2 FYNNEI. CDR3 in amino acids: CASTSGDPYSNQPQHF. The CDR3 DNA reads as TGTGCCAGCACATCCGGAGACCCATATAGCAATCAGCCCCAGCATTTT.

This chain joins TRBV28 and TRBJ2-3; TRBD2 agrees at 15 bases. Per germline, CDR1 MDHEN and CDR2 SYDVKM. CDR3 length: 15 residues. Germline trimming cut 8 bases from V and 4 bases from J; bases unmatched to any gene: 4. For the CDR3, the DNA is TGTGCCAGCGTCAGGACTAGCGGGAGGGCAGATACGCAGTATTTT. Translated, it gives CASVRTSGRADTQYF.

The chain combines TRBV7-2 with TRBJ2-3; perhaps TRBD1 as D (5 bases). The germline CDR1 and CDR2 sequences are SGHTA and FQGNSA. CDR3 size: 16 residues. The V end was cut by 3 bases, the J end by 5 bases, with 18 bases between. CDR3 protein: CASSLGPELKRDTQYF. The CDR3 coding sequence is TGTGCCAGCAGCTTGGGGCCAGAATTGAAAAGAGATACGCAGTATTTT.

The chain has TRBV5-1 and TRBJ2-2, with 9 bases fitting TRBD2. V trimming: 3 bases; J trimming: 3 bases; junction bases outside the gene matches: 6. The CDR3 loop spans 16 amino acids. CDR1 and CDR2 from the germline V gene are SGHRS and YFSETQ. CDR3 residues: CASSSLAGVDTGELFF. CDR3 coding DNA: TGCGCCAGCAGCTCCTTAGCGGGAGTCGACACCGGGGAGCTGTTTTTT. The full variable domain, with the rest looked up from reference TRBV5-1 and TRBJ2-2, is KAGVTQTPRYLIKTRGQQVTLSCSPISGHRSVSWYQQTPGQGLQFLFEYFSETQRNKGNFPGRFSGRQFSNSRSEMNVSTLELGDSALYLCASSSLAGVDTGELFFGEGSRLTVL.

CDR3 nucleotide sequence: TGTGCCAGCAGCCGGGATCTTAGCAATCAGCCCCAGCATTTT. As protein: CASSRDLSNQPQHF. The gene calls are TRBV6-5 and TRBJ1-5, with unresolved D. V lost 6 bases to trimming and J lost 0 bases, with 9 bases between them. The CDR3 is 14 amino acids. Germline CDR1 MNHEY, CDR2 SVGAGI.

DNA of the CDR3: TGTGCCAGCAGTTGGGGTCTAGCGACAGATACGCAGTATTTT. Protein: CASSWGLATDTQYF. The chain combines TRBV28 with TRBJ2-3; D is perhaps TRBD2 (6 bases). CDR1 MDHEN and CDR2 SYDVKM come from the germline V gene. The CDR3 has 14 residues. The germline V and J ends were trimmed by 4 bases and 3 bases, with 11 bases remaining between them.

The V and J genes are TRBV27 and TRBJ1-5; D is perhaps TRBD1 (5 bases). Between the trimmed V and J ends, which lost 4 bases and 4 bases, there was a span of 11 bases. The CDR3 is 14 amino acids. CDR1 and CDR2 from the germline V gene are MNHEY and SMNVEV (reference sequence). The CDR3: CASSSPGGNQPQHF. CDR3 coding DNA: TGTGCCAGCAGTTCGCCCGGGGGGAATCAGCCCCAGCATTTT.

This clone was found a few times. V is TRBV30 and J is TRBJ2-1, with D possibly matching TRBD1 (5 bases). The germline CDR1 and CDR2 sequences are GTSNPN and SVGIG (reference sequence). The CDR3 runs 13 residues. V lost 0 bases, J lost 6 bases, and 9 bases lay in between. CDR3 nucleotides: TGTGCCTGGAGTGTCTCTAGGGGCAATGAGCAGTTCTTC. Translated, it gives CAWSVSRGNEQFF.

This chain uses TRBV30 with TRBJ1-2; D may be TRBD1 (5 bases). Germline V gives CDR1 GTSNPN, CDR2 SVGIG (reference sequence). V lost 1 base and J lost 4, with 7 bases in between. The CDR3 is 12 residues long. CDR3: CAWSGQTYGYTF. CDR3 in DNA: TGTGCCTGGAGTGGACAGACCTATGGCTACACCTTC. The entire variable domain, with the rest obtained from reference TRBV30 and TRBJ1-2, is as follows: SQTIHQWPATLVQPVGSPLSLECTVEGTSNPNLYWYRQAAGRGLQLLFYSVGIGQISSEVPQNLSASRPQDRQFILSSKKLLLSDSGFYLCAWSGQTYGYTFGSGTRLTVV.

The chain combines TRBV7-2 with TRBJ1-4; 7 bases are a match to TRBD1. This CDR3 contains 13 residues. V lost 6 bases and J lost 11; bases outside the gene matches: 9. Germline loops: CDR1 SGHTA, CDR2 FQGNSA. The CDR3 coding sequence is TGTGCCAGCAGTCTAGGGGGGACAGCTAAACTGTTTTTT. Its translation: CASSLGGTAKLFF.

This chain joins TRBV7-2 and TRBJ2-3, with 8 nucleotides matching TRBD2. The V segment lost 6 bases and the J segment 0 bases; nucleotides outside the gene matches: 8. The CDR3 contains 16 residues. In germline, CDR1 is SGHTA, CDR2 FQGNSA. CDR3 sequence reads: CASSKLAATSTDTQYF. The CDR3 bases are TGTGCCAGCAGTAAACTAGCGGCCACTAGCACAGATACGCAGTATTTT.

The CDR3 nucleotides are TGTGCCAGCAAGGGGGTAGCGGGAGGGTCTCGCGAGCAGTACTTC. Residues: CASKGVAGGSREQYF. The chain has TRBV28 and TRBJ2-7, with TRBD2 identical over 11 bases. The CDR3 length is 15 residues. Unmatched junction bases numbered 11, after V lost 7 bases and J lost 6 bases. Germline CDR1 reads MDHEN; CDR2 reads SYDVKM.

This rearrangement joins TRBV6-5 to TRBJ2-1; 8 bases are shared with TRBD1. The junction had 0 bases not matched to a gene; V was cut back by 2 bases and J by 6 bases. Germline V gene data show CDR1 as MNHEY and CDR2 as SVGAGI. CDR3 size: 13 residues. CDR3 nucleotides: TGTGCCAGCAGTTACACAGGGGGCAATGAGCAGTTCTTC. Translating it yields CASSYTGGNEQFF.

CDR3 amino acids: CASSLGTREGNEQFF. The CDR3 bases are TGCGCCAGCAGCCTGGGAACGCGGGAGGGGAATGAGCAGTTCTTC. The J gene is TRBJ2-1, the V gene TRBV5-1; 9 bases line up with TRBD2. The germline CDR1 and CDR2 sequences are SGHRS and YFSETQ. The CDR3 runs 15 residues. With 4 bases clipped from V and 7 bases from J, the junction kept 9 bases outside the gene matches.

This rearrangement joins TRBV30 to TRBJ2-7, with 7 bases lining up with TRBD1. Germline lookup yields CDR1 GTSNPN and CDR2 SVGIG (reference sequence). The V gene end was trimmed by 3 bases and the J gene end by 5 bases; junction bases not matched to a gene: 10. The CDR3 is 14 amino acids. The CDR3 protein is CAWRGSTGLNEQYF. As DNA, the CDR3 is TGTGCCTGGAGGGGATCGACAGGGCTTAACGAGCAGTACTTC. Filled out from reference TRBV30 and TRBJ2-7, the complete variable domain reads SQTIHQWPATLVQPVGSPLSLECTVEGTSNPNLYWYRQAAGRGLQLLFYSVGIGQISSEVPQNLSASRPQDRQFILSSKKLLLSDSGFYLCAWRGSTGLNEQYFGPGTRLTVT.

Only one count was recorded for this clone. The rearrangement uses TRBV11-2 and TRBJ2-1; D is unresolved. From germline, CDR1 is SGHAT and CDR2 FQNNGV. Trimming pared 4 bases from V and 7 bases from J, leaving 8 bases between. This CDR3 comprises 12 residues. For the CDR3, the DNA is TGTGCCAGCAGCTCTACGAGGAATGAGCAGTTCTTC. It codes for CASSSTRNEQFF.

The gene calls are TRBV4-2 and TRBJ1-4; weak D call: TRBD1 (6 bases). This CDR3 has 14 amino acids. CDR1 LGHNA and CDR2 YNFKEQ come from the germline V gene. V was clipped by 1 base and J by 5 bases, with 8 bases between them. In nucleotides, the CDR3 is TGTGCCAGCAGCCAAGGGGGGCAGAATGAAAAACTGTTTTTT. It is translated as CASSQGGQNEKLFF.

V usage is TRBV4-1 and J usage is TRBJ2-7, with 8 nucleotides matching TRBD1. There are 15 residues in the CDR3. Germline V gives CDR1 MGHRA, CDR2 YSYEKL. The ends lost 0 bases at V and 3 bases at J; junction bases unmatched: 4. The CDR3 sequence: CASSQESTGGYEQYF. CDR3 nucleotide sequence: TGCGCCAGCAGCCAAGAATCCACAGGGGGCTACGAGCAGTACTTC.

A single count supports this clone. The J gene is TRBJ2-7, the V gene TRBV28, with TRBD1 matching over 9 bases. The ends lost 3 bases at V and 1 base at J; junction bases unmatched: 7. CDR1 MDHEN and CDR2 SYDVKM come from the germline V gene. This CDR3 is 16 amino acids long. The CDR3 reads CASSFSWTGESYEQYF. The CDR3 DNA sequence: TGTGCCAGCAGTTTCAGCTGGACAGGGGAGTCCTACGAGCAGTACTTC.